This TCR beta chain was observed in a study of T cell responses to AZD1222 COVID-19 vaccine. V lost 0 bases and J 4 bases, leaving 8 bases between the germline ends. The germline V gene encodes CDR1 SGDLS and CDR2 YYNGEE. This CDR3 contains 14 residues. Some clones are missing from TCRdb's copy, which holds only in-frame ones; the method was immunoSEQ multiplex PCR. This table has fewer than 250,000 clones, about 92% appearing once. Details on this clone: Its antigen is not known.

Study conclusions and caveats: Donors were largely white British and mainly female; clonal diversity was possibly underestimated. Seropositive AZD1222 recipients at baseline numbered only 5 to 7.

The specimen comprised peripheral blood, sampled on day 0 of AZD1222 vaccination. V and J are TRBV9 and TRBJ2-4; D is uncertain. This clonotype was sampled from an adult in good health. The CDR3 DNA reads as TGTGCCAGCAGCGTAGCGGCAGCTAAAAACATTCAGTACTTC. Translated, it gives CASSVAAAKNIQYF.